This entry lists 24 T cell receptor delta chains sequenced from one sample in a study of gamma-delta T cells after stem cell transplantation (TCRdb year 2016). The library was obtained by RT-PCR. Sequencing instrument: Illumina MiSeq. TCRdb reprocessed the public data with the CATT caller; entries with the same nucleotide sequence were combined afterwards. The sample yields 2,600 or so delta-chain clones; 1.6% were counted once. The biggest ten clones account for around 38% of the sample. The sequenced sample was gamma-delta T cells. The receptor set was obtained from a human donor. It is not recorded whose cells these are; they may come from a transplant donor.

This clone is judged medium-sized (0.01 to 0.1%). This may stem from a read error, because a much larger clone lies one nucleotide away. The chain recombines TRDV2 with TRDJ1; TRDD3 agrees at 10 bases. V gave up 5 bases and J gave up 1 base; unmatched junction bases: 9. The germline V gene encodes CDR1 GEAIGNYY and CDR2 EKD. There are 16 residues in the CDR3. For the CDR3, the DNA is TGTGCCTGTGGCGACCTACTGGGGGATGCCACCGATAAACTCATCTTT. Amino acids: CACGDLLGDATDKLIF.

Worth noting for this clone: Being one base from a much bigger clone, this may be a read error. The chain links TRDV2 to TRDJ1; tentatively, D is TRDD3 (5 bases). V lost 0 bases to trimming and J lost 0 bases, with 7 bases between them. The CDR3 totals 14 residues. Germline CDR1 GEAIGNYY, CDR2 EKD. The CDR3 region has the DNA TGTGCCTGTGACACCGTGGGGTACACCGATAAACTCATCTTT. This gives the protein CACDTVGYTDKLIF.

V and J are TRDV2 and TRDJ3; 9 positions agree with TRDD3. J gave up 2 bases and V 3 bases, and 13 bases lay outside the gene matches. Germline V lookup: CDR1 GEAIGNYY, CDR2 EKD. This CDR3 has 20 residues. The CDR3 spells CACDPVPPTGGPWDTRQMFF. Written as DNA, the CDR3 is TGTGCCTGTGACCCAGTCCCTCCAACTGGGGGACCCTGGGACACCCGACAGATGTTTTTC.

This clone qualifies as large. At the DNA level, this CDR3 is encoded by other sequences in the same sample as well. The genes are TRDV2 and TRDJ1; 8 positions agree with TRDD3. The CDR3 is 17 amino acids. CDR1 and CDR2 (germline): GEAIGNYY, EKD. V was clipped by 3 bases and J by 3 bases; unmatched bases: 14. CDR3 nucleotide sequence: TGTGCCTGTGACGTCCTAAAGGGGGATATTGTATCCGATAAACTCATCTTT. Encoded protein: CACDVLKGDIVSDKLIF.

The sample holds a few counts of this clone. The protein given by TCRdb reflects a much larger clone and differs at residue 8 from this DNA's translation, likely from a read error; the protein shown is the DNA's translation. This CDR3 reads CACDSLTEKSDKLIF. For the CDR3, the DNA is TGTGCCTGTGATTCCCTTACTGAGAAGTCCGATAAACTCATCTTT. The chain joins TRDV2 to TRDJ1; D ambiguous. The CDR3 is made up of 15 amino acids. V was shortened by 4 bases and J by 3 bases, with 17 bases between the two germline ends. Germline CDR1 and CDR2: GEAIGNYY and EKD.

Worth noting for this clone: Since a far larger clone is one base different, this is likely a read error. CDR3 in amino acids: CALGELGFFLRPPGGWMGVGSSYTDKLIF. CDR3 bases: TGTGCTCTTGGGGAACTGGGTTTCTTCCTAAGGCCGCCTGGGGGCTGGATGGGAGTAGGTTCTTCCTACACCGATAAACTCATCTTT. The chain uses TRDV1 and TRDJ1; D is perhaps TRDD2 or TRDD3 (7 bases each). V dropped 0 bases and J dropped 0 bases, with 50 bases sitting between them. The CDR3 extends over 29 amino acids. Germline-derived CDR1 and CDR2 are TSWWSYY and QGS.

With regard to this clone: This likely traces to a read error, being one base from a far larger clone. Other DNA sequences in the same sample also yield this CDR3. This rearrangement joins TRDV2 to TRDJ1, with D perhaps matching TRDD3 (6 bases). Germline-derived CDR1 and CDR2 are GEAIGNYY and EKD. This CDR3 is built from 17 residues. V was pared by 1 base and J by 2 bases, with 19 bases between. CDR3 coding DNA: TGTGCCTGTGACACTCTGGGGCATACCCGACGGACCGATAAACTCATCTTT. Protein: CACDTLGHTRRTDKLIF.

In its sample, this clone ranks as medium-sized (0.01 to 0.1%). This sequence is one base from a far larger clone and is likely a read error. Other DNA sequences within the sample encode an identical CDR3. The rearrangement links TRDV2 to TRDJ3, with 7 positions matching TRDD3. The length of the CDR3 is 25 residues. The trim removed 0 bases at V and 1 base at J, leaving 26 bases unmatched. Germline-derived CDR1 and CDR2 are GEAIGNYY and EKD. CDR3 sequence reads: CACDTVSGWGTPLRLSSWDTRQMFF. CDR3 nucleotides: TGTGCCTGTGACACCGTGAGTGGATGGGGGACCCCGCTTCGTTTATCATCCTGGGACACCCGACAGATGTTTTTC.

Details on this clone: TCRdb's listed protein matches a much larger clone and diverges from this DNA's translation at residue 8, likely through a read error; the protein shown comes from the DNA. V gene TRDV2 combines with J gene TRDJ1, with 8 nucleotides matching TRDD3. V was pared by 3 bases and J by 1 base, with 6 bases of the junction left unmatched. The CDR3 runs 15 residues. Germline CDR1 reads GEAIGNYY; CDR2 reads EKD. This CDR3 reads CACDLLGGPTDKLIF. CDR3 sequence (DNA): TGTGCCTGTGACCTACTGGGGGGCCCCACCGATAAACTCATCTTT.

On this clone itself: The mismatch at residue 9 between this DNA's translation and the TCRdb protein of a much larger clone likely reflects a read error; the protein shown is translated from the DNA. The V call is TRDV2, the J call TRDJ3, with 8 nucleotides matching TRDD3. Losses at the gene ends were 3 bases for V and 5 bases for J; bases not matched to a gene: 11. The length of the CDR3 is 18 residues. Germline loops: CDR1 GEAIGNYY, CDR2 EKD. The CDR3 DNA sequence: TGTGCCTGTGACGCCGTACTGGGGGGTACTGGGGACACCCGACAGATGTTTTTC. Protein product: CACDAVLGGTGDTRQMFF.

The chain couples TRDV2 to TRDJ3, with D maybe TRDD3 (6 bases). This CDR3 has 18 residues. The V end lost 0 bases, the J end lost 2 bases, and 13 bases lay between the germline ends. The germline V gene encodes CDR1 GEAIGNYY and CDR2 EKD. CDR3 in amino acids: CACDTSGISTWDTRQMFF. The CDR3 DNA sequence: TGTGCCTGTGACACCTCGGGGATTAGCACCTGGGACACCCGACAGATGTTTTTC.

This clone was counted a few times. The sample contains more than one DNA sequence encoding this CDR3. The V and J genes are TRDV2 and TRDJ1; the match to TRDD3 covers 10 bases. V shed 2 bases and J 0 bases; nucleotides not matched to a gene: 14. This CDR3 is built from 19 residues. Germline CDR1 is GEAIGNYY and CDR2 is EKD. The DNA for the CDR3 is TGTGCCTGTGACAGGTTATCACAGGGGGGATACGATGACACCGATAAACTCATCTTT. This codes for CACDRLSQGGYDDTDKLIF.

The gene calls are TRDV2 and TRDJ1, with 9 bases that match TRDD3. CDR3 length: 16 amino acids. Germline CDR1 and CDR2: GEAIGNYY and EKD. Trimming cost V 0 bases and J 8 bases; bases outside gene matches: 12. CDR3 sequence: CACDTVGLGEDLKLIF. DNA of the CDR3: TGTGCCTGTGACACCGTGGGACTGGGGGAGGACTTGAAACTCATCTTT.

As concerns this clone: TCRdb's protein for this DNA is that of a much larger clone and differs from the translation at residue 14, likely a read error; the protein shown is the DNA translation. The chain uses TRDV2 and TRDJ1; 11 bases align to TRDD3. The CDR3 contains 18 residues. Germline loops: CDR1 GEAIGNYY, CDR2 EKD. For the CDR3, the DNA is TGTGCCTGTGATCTACTGGGGGATAAAGGACCGTACACCGGTAAACTCATCTTT. Translated: CACDLLGDKGPYTGKLIF.

This clone was seen more than once but under ten times. The V gene is TRDV2, the J gene TRDJ1; TRDD3 agrees at 9 bases. The CDR3 extends over 16 amino acids. V was clipped by 3 bases and J by 1 base; unmatched bases: 8. CDR1 and CDR2 (germline): GEAIGNYY, EKD. The DNA for the CDR3 is TGTGCCTGTGACGCCCTACTGGGGGACCCCACCGATAAACTCATCTTT. Translating gives CACDALLGDPTDKLIF.

This clone is medium-sized within its sample. Given a far larger clone just one base away, this is likely a sequencing read error. The chain carries TRDV3 and TRDJ1; D is undetermined. This CDR3 has 15 residues. V was pared by 2 bases and J by 3 bases, with 19 bases between. Germline assignment: CDR1 TVYSNPD and CDR2 GDNSRS (reference sequence). CDR3 region: CAFETPIPHADKLIF. The CDR3 DNA reads TGTGCCTTTGAGACCCCTATACCCCACGCCGATAAACTCATCTTT.

By sample fraction, this clone is medium-sized. This CDR3 is also generated by other DNA sequences in the sample. The chain has TRDV2 and TRDJ1; 10 positions agree with TRDD3. V shed 3 bases, J shed 3 bases, and the junction held 12 bases outside the gene matches. Germline V gives CDR1 GEAIGNYY, CDR2 EKD. There are 17 residues in the CDR3. CDR3 in DNA: TGTGCCTGTGACGAATTACTGGGGGATGAAGAGGCCGATAAACTCATCTTT. Protein product: CACDELLGDEEADKLIF.

This clone has only a few counts. TCRdb shows a much larger clone's protein in place of this DNA's translation, and the two differ at residue 4, likely through a read error; the protein shown is translated from the DNA. This chain links TRDV1 with TRDJ1; tentative D call: TRDD3 (6 bases). This CDR3 is built from 15 residues. From germline, CDR1 is TSWWSYY and CDR2 QGS. Between the trimmed V and J ends, which lost 7 bases and 2 bases, there was a span of 17 bases. The CDR3 loop is CALACCLGITDKLIF. DNA for the CDR3: TGTGCTCTTGCGTGTTGCCTGGGGATTACCGATAAACTCATCTTT.

On this clone itself: Other DNA sequences within the sample encode an identical CDR3. This chain connects TRDV1 to TRDJ1; 8 bases are shared with TRDD3. The length of the CDR3 is 21 residues. Losses at the gene ends were 2 bases for V and 6 bases for J; bases not matched to a gene: 26. Germline CDR1 TSWWSYY, CDR2 QGS. The CDR3 sequence: CALGEIPFPTLLYWGDNKLIF. The CDR3 bases are TGTGCTCTTGGGGAAATTCCTTTTCCCACACTTCTGTACTGGGGGGACAATAAACTCATCTTT.

This clone was counted between two and nine times. This chain uses TRDV2 with TRDJ3; D uncertain. Between the trimmed V and J ends, which lost 8 bases and 2 bases, there was a span of 18 bases. Germline lookup yields CDR1 GEAIGNYY and CDR2 EKD. CDR3 size: 17 residues. The CDR3 loop reads CAYTWWLSPWDTRQMFF. The DNA for the CDR3 is TGTGCCTACACCTGGTGGCTAAGCCCCTGGGACACCCGACAGATGTTTTTC.

Concerning this clone: A read error is the likely source, as a far larger clone sits one nucleotide away. The rearrangement links TRDV2 to TRDJ1, with 10 nucleotides matching TRDD3. Germline CDR1 is GEAIGNYY and CDR2 is EKD. This CDR3 has 17 residues. The CDR3 DNA reads as TGTGCCTGTGACAAACTGGGGGATTTGGGTCTCACCGATAAACCCATCTTT. Its translation is CACDKLGDLGLTDKPIF.

Of note for this clone: The same CDR3 can be traced to other DNA sequences in this sample. The chain links TRDV2 to TRDJ1; D uncertain. Germline V gene sequence: CDR1 GEAIGNYY, CDR2 EKD. The V end was cut by 1 base, the J end by 1 base, with 21 bases between. This CDR3 has 18 residues. CDR3 region: CACDTLTVHRVITDKLIF. As DNA, the CDR3 is TGTGCCTGTGACACGCTTACAGTTCATCGGGTCATCACCGATAAACTCATCTTT.

This clone has just a few counts. This likely reflects a read error, since a far larger clone is one base away. Other DNA sequences from this sample encode an identical CDR3 as well. The genes are TRDV1 and TRDJ1, with 10 bases fitting TRDD3. Germline V gives CDR1 TSWWSYY, CDR2 QGS. The V and J ends lost 3 bases and 0 bases, in that order; junction bases with no gene match: 19. CDR3 length: 21 residues. CDR3 DNA sequence: TGTGCTCTTGGGGAGCTAGTCCTCAGCTGGGGGATAAAGCTGTACACCGATAAACTCATCTTT. Protein product: CALGELVLSWGIKLYTDKLIF.

About this clone: Other DNA sequences from this sample encode an identical CDR3 as well. This chain connects TRDV1 to TRDJ1; 13 bases are a match to TRDD3. Germline V CDR1 and CDR2: TSWWSYY, QGS. V lost 2 bases and J lost 2; bases outside the gene matches: 17. This CDR3 region has 21 residues. The CDR3 bases are TGTGCTCTTGGGGAAGACGATTGGGACCGACTGGGGGATACGAGGACCGATAAACTCATCTTT. It encodes CALGEDDWDRLGDTRTDKLIF.